A selection of T cell receptor beta chains follows, all from one sample in a study of beta chain features in type 1 diabetes. Using immunoSEQ multiplex PCR, the repertoire was profiled, and TCRdb retains in-frame clones only, with some absent. The repertoire holds around 340,000 clones, about 20% seen once, with under 0.05% in the top ten. The sample consisted of naive CD4+ T cells from blood. The receptors were sampled from a woman younger than 35 in good health. Each CDR3 is given without its conserved first and last residue. The D gene is left open where the match is weak. Only some rows state a clone size, as once, few, many or a class for expanded clones.

v_call,d_call,j_call,clone_size,cdr3_aa
TRBV27,-,TRBJ1-2,-,ASSLSSQGKGYT
TRBV7-2,-,TRBJ2-3,-,ASSSDADTQY
TRBV10-3,TRBD1,TRBJ2-1,-,ATRPGQGASEQF
TRBV5-1,TRBD2,TRBJ2-1,-,ASSFLAGGEEQF
TRBV25-1,-,TRBJ1-4,few,ASSEYGAAGVNEKLF
TRBV29-1,TRBD1,TRBJ1-2,-,SAKTGGSYGYT
TRBV9,-,TRBJ2-1,-,ASSGYPRGARNEQF
TRBV5-5,TRBD2,TRBJ2-7,-,ASSSEAGGLYEQY
TRBV13,-,TRBJ1-4,-,ASSSQGSGEKLF
TRBV2,-,TRBJ1-1,few,ASSPPSGRTEAF
TRBV5-1,-,TRBJ2-5,few,ASSLRTTPGTQY
TRBV4-3,-,TRBJ2-3,many,ASSWDFHTQY
TRBV9,-,TRBJ1-5,-,ASSVGGDAGVQPQH
TRBV4-1,-,TRBJ2-3,-,ASSQDTGNTQY
TRBV30,-,TRBJ2-7,-,AWKRRSSLEDEQY
TRBV5-1,-,TRBJ1-2,-,ASSLYSVDGYT
TRBV30,-,TRBJ2-7,few,AWSLAAEQY
TRBV30,TRBD2,TRBJ2-1,few,ASAGLAGYNEQF
TRBV20-1,-,TRBJ2-2,-,SASRTGELF
TRBV5-1,TRBD1,TRBJ2-3,-,ASSPGQGGDTQY
TRBV5-1,TRBD2,TRBJ2-5,few,ASSLAGLAEETQY
TRBV5-1,TRBD1,TRBJ1-2,-,ASSSSGTGTYGYT
TRBV18,TRBD2,TRBJ2-1,-,ASSPRGFEQF
TRBV2,-,TRBJ1-2,few,ASSPQGYGYT
TRBV5-1,TRBD1,TRBJ2-2,-,ASSFGGQGASNTGELF
TRBV30,TRBD2,TRBJ2-3,-,AWSVIAGTDTQY
TRBV28,-,TRBJ2-2,few,ATRNAPGDTGELF
TRBV9,TRBD1,TRBJ1-1,-,ASSSRTGRGDTEAF
TRBV28,-,TRBJ1-5,few,ASTGSNQPQH
TRBV5-1,TRBD1,TRBJ2-3,-,ASSSGDRSSTDTQY
TRBV11-1,TRBD2,TRBJ2-7,few,ASSPEGGRRSDEQY
TRBV2,TRBD2,TRBJ2-5,once,ASSRLAGGEETQY
TRBV29-1,-,TRBJ2-1,-,SVWGNVRYNEQF
TRBV29-1,-,TRBJ1-1,-,SVEDIAEAF
TRBV15,-,TRBJ2-7,-,ATSRDLTFEQY
TRBV19,TRBD2,TRBJ2-7,few,ASRRVAGGTPYEQY
TRBV30,TRBD1,TRBJ1-4,-,AWSVFGRGSEKLF
TRBV28,TRBD2,TRBJ2-7,few,AIAGTSYEQY
TRBV4-1,TRBD1,TRBJ2-7,few,ASSQTGTGPYEQY
TRBV4-3,-,TRBJ2-5,-,ASSRASDEETQY
TRBV5-4,-,TRBJ1-3,few,ASSLDIPRAGNTIY
TRBV4-1,-,TRBJ2-3,-,ASTYPGQGSTDTQY
TRBV13,TRBD2,TRBJ2-3,few,ASSSGLAGVGGTDTQY
TRBV29-1,-,TRBJ2-3,few,SVTGSTDTQY
TRBV11-2,-,TRBJ1-4,-,ASRSLRGLGEKLF
TRBV5-1,TRBD2,TRBJ2-5,few,ASSPGLAGETQY
TRBV5-1,-,TRBJ2-7,-,ASSLAGEGPSSYEQY
TRBV7-2,-,TRBJ1-5,-,ASSSGSNQPQH